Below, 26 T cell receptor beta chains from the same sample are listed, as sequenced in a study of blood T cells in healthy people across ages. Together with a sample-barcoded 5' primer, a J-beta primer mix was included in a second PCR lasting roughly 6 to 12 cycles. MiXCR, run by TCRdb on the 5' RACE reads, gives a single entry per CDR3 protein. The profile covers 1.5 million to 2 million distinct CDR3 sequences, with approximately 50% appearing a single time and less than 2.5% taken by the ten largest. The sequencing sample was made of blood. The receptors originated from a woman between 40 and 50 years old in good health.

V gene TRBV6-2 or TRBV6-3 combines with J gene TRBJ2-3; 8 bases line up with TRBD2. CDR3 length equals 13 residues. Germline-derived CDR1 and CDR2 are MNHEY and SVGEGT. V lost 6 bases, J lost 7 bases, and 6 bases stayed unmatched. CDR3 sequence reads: CASRTSGPNTQYF. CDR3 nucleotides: TGTGCCAGCAGAACTAGCGGCCCAAATACGCAGTATTTT.

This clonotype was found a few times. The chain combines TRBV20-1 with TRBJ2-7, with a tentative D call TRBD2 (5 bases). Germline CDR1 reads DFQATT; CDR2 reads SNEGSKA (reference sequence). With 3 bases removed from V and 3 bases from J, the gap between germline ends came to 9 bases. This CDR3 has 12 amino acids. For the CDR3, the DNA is TGCAGTGCTAGTAGTAGCGTCTACGAGCAGTACTTC. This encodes CSASSSVYEQYF.

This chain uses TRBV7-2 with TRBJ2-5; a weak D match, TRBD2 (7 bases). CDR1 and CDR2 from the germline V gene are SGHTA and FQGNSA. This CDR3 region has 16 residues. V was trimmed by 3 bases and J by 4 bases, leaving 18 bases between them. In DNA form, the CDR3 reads TGTGCCAGCAGCTTTGGGAAGGGGGGGCGTGGAGAGACCCAGTACTTC. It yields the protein CASSFGKGGRGETQYF.

In DNA form, the CDR3 reads TGTGCCAGCTCGCGATATCCGGGACAGGTGAATAGCAATCAGCCCCAGCATTTT. Amino acids: CASSRYPGQVNSNQPQHF. The V gene is TRBV18, the J gene TRBJ1-5, with TRBD1 matching over 8 bases. The trim removed 6 bases at V and 0 bases at J, leaving 13 bases unmatched. The CDR3 extends over 18 amino acids. Germline assignment: CDR1 KGHSH and CDR2 LQKENI.

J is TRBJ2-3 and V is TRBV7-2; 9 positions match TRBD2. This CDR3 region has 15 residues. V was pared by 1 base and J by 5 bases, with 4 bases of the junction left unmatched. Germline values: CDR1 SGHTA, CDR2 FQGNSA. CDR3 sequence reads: CASSLVAGVKDTQYF. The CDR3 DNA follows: TGTGCCAGCAGCTTAGTAGCGGGGGTTAAAGATACGCAGTATTTT.

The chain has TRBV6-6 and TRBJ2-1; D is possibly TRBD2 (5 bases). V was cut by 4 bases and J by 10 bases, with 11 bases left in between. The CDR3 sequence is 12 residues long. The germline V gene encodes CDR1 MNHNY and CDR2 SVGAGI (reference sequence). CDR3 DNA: TGTGCCAGCAGTTTGGACTGGTACGAGCAGTTCTTC. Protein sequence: CASSLDWYEQFF.

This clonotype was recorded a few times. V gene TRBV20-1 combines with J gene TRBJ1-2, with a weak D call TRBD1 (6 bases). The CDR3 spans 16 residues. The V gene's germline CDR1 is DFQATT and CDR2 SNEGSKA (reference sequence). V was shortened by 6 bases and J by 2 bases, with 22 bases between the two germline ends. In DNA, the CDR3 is TGCAGTGCGGAAGGTCAGGGGCTTGGAGGGAACTATGGCTACACCTTC. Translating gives CSAEGQGLGGNYGYTF.

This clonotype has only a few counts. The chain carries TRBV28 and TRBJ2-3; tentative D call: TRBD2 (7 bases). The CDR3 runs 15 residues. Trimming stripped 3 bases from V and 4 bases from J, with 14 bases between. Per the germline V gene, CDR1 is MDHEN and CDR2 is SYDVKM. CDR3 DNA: TGTGCCAGCAGTTTTAATAGGGGGGGCGCAGATACGCAGTATTTT. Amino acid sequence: CASSFNRGGADTQYF.

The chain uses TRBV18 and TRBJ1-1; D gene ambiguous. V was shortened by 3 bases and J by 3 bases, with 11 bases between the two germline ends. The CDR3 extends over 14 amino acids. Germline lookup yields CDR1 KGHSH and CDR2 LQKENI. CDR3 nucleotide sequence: TGTGCCAGCTCACCGAGGGTGGCGGACACTGAAGCTTTCTTT. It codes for CASSPRVADTEAFF.

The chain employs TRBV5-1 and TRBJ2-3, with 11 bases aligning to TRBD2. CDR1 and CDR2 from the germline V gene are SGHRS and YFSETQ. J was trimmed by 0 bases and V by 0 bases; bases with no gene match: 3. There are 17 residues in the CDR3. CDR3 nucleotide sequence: TGCGCCAGCAGCTTGGGACTAGCGGGGCAGAGCACAGATACGCAGTATTTT. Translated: CASSLGLAGQSTDTQYF.

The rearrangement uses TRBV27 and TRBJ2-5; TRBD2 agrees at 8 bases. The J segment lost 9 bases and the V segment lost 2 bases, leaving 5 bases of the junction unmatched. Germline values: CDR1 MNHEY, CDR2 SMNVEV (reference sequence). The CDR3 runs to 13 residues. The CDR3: CASSLGGRGAQYF. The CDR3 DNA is TGTGCCAGCAGTTTAGGTGGGCGGGGGGCCCAGTACTTC.

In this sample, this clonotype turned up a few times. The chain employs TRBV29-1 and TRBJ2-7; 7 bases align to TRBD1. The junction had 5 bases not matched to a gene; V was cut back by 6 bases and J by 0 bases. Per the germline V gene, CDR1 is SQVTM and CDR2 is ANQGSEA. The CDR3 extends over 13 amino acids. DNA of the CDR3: TGCAGCGTCTTGACAGGGAACTCCTACGAGCAGTACTTC. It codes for CSVLTGNSYEQYF.

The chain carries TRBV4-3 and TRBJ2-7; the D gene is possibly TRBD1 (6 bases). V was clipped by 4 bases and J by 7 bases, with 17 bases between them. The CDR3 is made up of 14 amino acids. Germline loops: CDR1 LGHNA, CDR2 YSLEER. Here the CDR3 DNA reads TGCGCCAGCAGCCCTGGAAGTCAGGGGAATGAGCAGTACTTC. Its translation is CASSPGSQGNEQYF.

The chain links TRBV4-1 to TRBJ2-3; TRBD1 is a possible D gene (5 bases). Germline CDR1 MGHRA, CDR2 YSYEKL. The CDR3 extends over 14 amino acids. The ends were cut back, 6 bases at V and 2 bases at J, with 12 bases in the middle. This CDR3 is CASRGPGFTDTQYF. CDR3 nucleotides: TGCGCCAGCAGGGGCCCAGGGTTCACAGATACGCAGTATTTT.

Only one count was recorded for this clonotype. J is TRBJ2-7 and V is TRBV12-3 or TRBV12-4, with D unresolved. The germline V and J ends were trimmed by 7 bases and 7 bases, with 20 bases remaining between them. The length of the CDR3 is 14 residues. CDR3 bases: TGTGCCAGCATCCCGGACGGATCTAGTGAGGAGCAGTACTTC. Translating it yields CASIPDGSSEEQYF.

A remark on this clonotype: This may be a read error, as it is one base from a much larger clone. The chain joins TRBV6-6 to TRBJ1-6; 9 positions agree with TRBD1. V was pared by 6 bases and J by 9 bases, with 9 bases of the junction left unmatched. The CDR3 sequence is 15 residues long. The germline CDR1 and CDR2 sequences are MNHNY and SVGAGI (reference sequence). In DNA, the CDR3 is TGTGCCAGCAGCCCGAATACAGGGGGCAGTTCACCCCTCCACTTT. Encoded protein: CASSPNTGGSSPLHF.

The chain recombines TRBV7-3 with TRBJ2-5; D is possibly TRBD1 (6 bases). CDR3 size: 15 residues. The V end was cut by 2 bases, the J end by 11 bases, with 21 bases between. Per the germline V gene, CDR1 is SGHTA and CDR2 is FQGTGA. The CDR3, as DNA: TGTGCCAGCAGCTTAGGCCCAGGGGATCGGGGTGAGCAGTACTTC. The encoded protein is CASSLGPGDRGEQYF.

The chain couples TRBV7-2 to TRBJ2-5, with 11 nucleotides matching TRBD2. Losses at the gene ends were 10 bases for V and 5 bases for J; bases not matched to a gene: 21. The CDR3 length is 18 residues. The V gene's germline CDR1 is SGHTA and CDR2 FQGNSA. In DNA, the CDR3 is TGTGCCACCCTCCCCGGGCTAGCGGGGGGCAACCCAGGGGAGACCCAGTACTTC. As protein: CATLPGLAGGNPGETQYF.

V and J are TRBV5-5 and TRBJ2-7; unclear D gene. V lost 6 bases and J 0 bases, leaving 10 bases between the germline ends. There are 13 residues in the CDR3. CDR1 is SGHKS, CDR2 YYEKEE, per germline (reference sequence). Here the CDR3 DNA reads TGTGCCAGCACTACGCGGAGCTCCTACGAGCAGTACTTC. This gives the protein CASTTRSSYEQYF.

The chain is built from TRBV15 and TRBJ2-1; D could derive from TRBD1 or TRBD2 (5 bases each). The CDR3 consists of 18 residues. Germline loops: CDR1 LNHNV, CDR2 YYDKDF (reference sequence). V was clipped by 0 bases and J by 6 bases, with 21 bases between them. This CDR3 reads CATSRDPGRTFRGNEQFF. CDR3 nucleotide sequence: TGTGCCACCAGCAGAGATCCGGGACGGACATTTAGGGGCAATGAGCAGTTCTTC.

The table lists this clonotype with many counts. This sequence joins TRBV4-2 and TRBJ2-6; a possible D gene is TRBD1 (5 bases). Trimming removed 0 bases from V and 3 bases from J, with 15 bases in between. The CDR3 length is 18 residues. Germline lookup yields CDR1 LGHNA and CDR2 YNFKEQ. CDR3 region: CASSQELRVWVGANVLTF. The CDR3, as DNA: TGTGCCAGCAGCCAAGAGCTCAGGGTCTGGGTTGGGGCCAACGTCCTGACTTTC.

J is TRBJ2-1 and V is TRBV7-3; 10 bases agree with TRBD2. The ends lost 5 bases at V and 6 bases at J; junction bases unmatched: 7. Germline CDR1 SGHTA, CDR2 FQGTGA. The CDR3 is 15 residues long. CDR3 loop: CASSEAGTSVNEQFF. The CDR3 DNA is TGTGCCAGCAGCGAGGCCGGGACTAGCGTCAATGAGCAGTTCTTC.

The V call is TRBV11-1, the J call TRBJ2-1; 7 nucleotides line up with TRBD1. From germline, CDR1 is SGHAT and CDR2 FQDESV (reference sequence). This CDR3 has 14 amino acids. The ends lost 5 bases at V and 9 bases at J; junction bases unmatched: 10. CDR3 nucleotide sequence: TGTGCCAGCAGCCCAACAACAGGGGTTCGTGAGCAGTTCTTC. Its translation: CASSPTTGVREQFF.

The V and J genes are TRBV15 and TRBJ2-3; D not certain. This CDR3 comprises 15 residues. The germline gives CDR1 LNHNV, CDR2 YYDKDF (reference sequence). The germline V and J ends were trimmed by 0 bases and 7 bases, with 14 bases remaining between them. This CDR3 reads CATSRDIDTTNTQYF. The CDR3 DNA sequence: TGTGCCACCAGCAGAGATATCGATACTACAAATACGCAGTATTTT.

CDR3 nucleotide sequence: TGTGCCAGCAGCTTTTTGGGACTAGCGGGGGAAGAGACCCAGTACTTC. It encodes CASSFLGLAGEETQYF. This sequence joins TRBV13 and TRBJ2-5, with 14 bases fitting TRBD2. CDR1 is PRHDT and CDR2 is FYEKMQ in the germline V gene (reference sequence). The trim removed 3 bases at V and 3 bases at J, leaving 3 bases unmatched. The CDR3 totals 16 residues.

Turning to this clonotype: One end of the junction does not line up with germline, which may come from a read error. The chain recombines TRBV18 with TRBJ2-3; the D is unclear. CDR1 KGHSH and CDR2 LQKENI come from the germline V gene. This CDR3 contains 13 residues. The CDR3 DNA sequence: TGTGCCAGCGCACCTCGGATCACAGATACGCAGTATTTT. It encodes CASAPRITDTQYF.